This entry features one T cell receptor beta chain sequence. This entry comes from a study of CD8+ T cells in alopecia areata. In the study overall: Treated patients received oral tofacitinib, 5 to 10 mg twice daily.

Treatment meaning: oral pan-JAK inhibitor, 5-10 mg twice daily. The CDR3 is made up of 18 amino acids. Losses at the gene ends were 0 bases for V and 5 bases for J; bases not matched to a gene: 14. CDR1 is SGDLS and CDR2 is YYNGEE in the germline V gene. Sequencing used cDNA as its template, made by extracting RNA and reverse transcribing it. The assay was immunoSEQ multiplex PCR, and TCRdb's table has in-frame clones only and misses some. This sample has some 80,000 clones, with roughly 66% found just once. Sequenced here: CD8+ T cells sorted from blood, sampled at week 24, from a patient treated with tofacitinib. The receptor comes from a human donor with alopecia areata. The rearrangement joins TRBV9 to TRBJ2-1; 7 bases are shared with TRBD2. This chain's CDR3 is CASSVEAGDGRSDNEQFF. The CDR3 DNA sequence: TGTGCCAGCAGCGTAGAGGCGGGTGACGGGAGGTCCGACAATGAGCAGTTCTTC.